This T cell receptor (beta chain) comes out of a study of blood T cell repertoires in COVID-19 (dated by TCRdb to between 2020 and 2021). Context from the whole study: Samples covering the acute and convalescent phases of COVID-19 were provided by collaborators in the United States, Italy and Spain. A freely available public database, intended as a resource for researchers studying the immune response to SARS-CoV-2, is where the repertoires were released. A de-identified subject ID, COVID-19 status, age in years and sex were almost always included in the sample metadata. Where HLA class I and class II types were available, the types were taken from metadata supplied by the sample provider, not from assay-based typing. The dataset comprised deeply sampled blood TCRbeta repertoires from subjects exposed to, actively infected with, or recovered from COVID-19. The prospective study material was composed of cDNA or gDNA derived from T cells, B-cell-depleted T cells, or PBMCs. The samples were drawn from two sources: the first 160 participants of the ongoing ImmuneRACE study, and 950 to 1,500 subjects contributed by 6 global collaborators.

About this clone: The specificity of this receptor is unknown. Per-base quality was not reported, and no clone a single base away is much larger than it.

Study-wide conclusions, independent of this receptor: How much clinical and demographic metadata was included differed by source and by participant, and the metadata was provided uncurated.

Whole blood was collected in K2EDTA tubes by collaborating institutions according to the institutions' own protocols. For TCRbeta analysis, collaborators shipped samples as frozen whole blood, isolated PBMCs, or DNA extracted from either of those sample types. The CDR3 has 16 amino acids, counting the end cysteine and phenylalanine. Only the CDR3 DNA stays, 48 bases, in frame from base 1. V and J are trimmed by 3 bases and 2 bases, and the gene matches miss 8 bases of the junction. From a lookup of the germline V gene, CDR1 and CDR2 are ENHRY and SYGVKD. TCRbeta CDR3 regions were amplified from genomic DNA using the immunoSEQ Assay, a bias-controlled multiplex PCR. The original pipeline was this. Nucleated cell counts per sample were estimated from amplification of reference gene primers within the assay. To quantify the absolute abundance of each unique TCRbeta CDR3 rearrangement, sequence reads were collapsed and filtered. For each sample, productive Simpson clonality was calculated as the square root of Simpson's diversity index over productive rearrangements. TCRdb obtained this table from immuneACCESS and retained in-frame rearrangements with V and J assigned. These tables miss some clones; where compared with another copy, unresolved V genes account for less than half of the shortfall, and the remainder is unexplained. Clone size and V and J calls were adopted from that table, with D and trimming inferred from the DNA. The sample table contains a few hundred thousand clones; only one count was recorded for 65% to 90% of them. The ten largest clones add up to 6.5% to 9% of the sample.

In this chain, TRBV10-3 is recombined with TRBJ2-3; 7 of the junction bases match TRBD1. The sequencing input was peripheral blood. This TCR derives from a woman between 45 and 65 years old with acute or convalescent COVID-19. DNA sequence: TGTGCCATCAGTGACCCCTTGGGGACAGACACAGATACGCAGTATTTT. Its coded protein is CAISDPLGTDTDTQYF.